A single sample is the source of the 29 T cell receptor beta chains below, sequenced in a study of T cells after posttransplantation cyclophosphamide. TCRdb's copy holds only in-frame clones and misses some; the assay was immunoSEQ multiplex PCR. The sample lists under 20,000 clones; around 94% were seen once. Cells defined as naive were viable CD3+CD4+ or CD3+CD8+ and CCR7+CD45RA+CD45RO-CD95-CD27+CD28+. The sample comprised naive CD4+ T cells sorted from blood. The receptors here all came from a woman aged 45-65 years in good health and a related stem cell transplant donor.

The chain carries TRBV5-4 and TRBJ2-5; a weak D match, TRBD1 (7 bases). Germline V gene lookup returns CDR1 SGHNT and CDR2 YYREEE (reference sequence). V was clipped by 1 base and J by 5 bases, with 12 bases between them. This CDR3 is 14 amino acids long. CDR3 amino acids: CASSLSGGRETQYF. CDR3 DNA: TGTGCCAGCAGCTTGTCAGGGGGGAGGGAGACCCAGTACTTC.

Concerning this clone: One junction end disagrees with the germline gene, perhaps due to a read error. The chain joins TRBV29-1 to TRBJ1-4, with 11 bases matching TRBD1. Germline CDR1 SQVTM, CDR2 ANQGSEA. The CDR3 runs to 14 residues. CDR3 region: CSVELLRGTGGFVF. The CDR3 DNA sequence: TGCAGCGTTGAGCTCCTCCGAGGGACAGGGGGTTTCGTTTTT.

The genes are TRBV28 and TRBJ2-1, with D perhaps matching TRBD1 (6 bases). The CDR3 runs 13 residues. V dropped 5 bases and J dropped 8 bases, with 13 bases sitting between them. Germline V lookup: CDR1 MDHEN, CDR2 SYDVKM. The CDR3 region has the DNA TGTGCCAGCAGTCCGCAGGGGTTGGATGAGCAGTTCTTC. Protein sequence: CASSPQGLDEQFF.

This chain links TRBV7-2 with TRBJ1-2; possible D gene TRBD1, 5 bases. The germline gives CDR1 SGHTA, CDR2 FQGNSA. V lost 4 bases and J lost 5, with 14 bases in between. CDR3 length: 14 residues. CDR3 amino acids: CASSSSGFAYGYTF. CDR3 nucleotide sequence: TGTGCCAGCAGCTCCTCAGGGTTCGCTTATGGCTACACCTTC.

CDR3 region: CASSQRPGLAGDGAKNIQYF. CDR3 nucleotides: TGCGCCAGCAGCCAAAGACCGGGACTAGCGGGAGACGGAGCCAAAAACATTCAGTACTTC. J is TRBJ2-4 and V is TRBV4-1; TRBD2 matches at 14 bases. Trimming removed 2 bases from V and 0 bases from J; junction bases left unmatched: 9. This CDR3 is 20 amino acids long. The germline CDR1 and CDR2 sequences are MGHRA and YSYEKL.

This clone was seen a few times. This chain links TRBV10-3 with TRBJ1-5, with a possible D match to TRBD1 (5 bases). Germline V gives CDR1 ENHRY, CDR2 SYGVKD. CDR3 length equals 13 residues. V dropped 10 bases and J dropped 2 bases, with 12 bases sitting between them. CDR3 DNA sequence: TGTGCCAGCCAGGGTATGGGCAATCAGCCCCAGCATTTT. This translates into CASQGMGNQPQHF.

CDR3: CASSLARRGGNTDTQYF. Here the CDR3 DNA reads TGTGCCAGCAGCTTAGCCAGGAGGGGCGGGAACACAGATACGCAGTATTTT. The chain couples TRBV7-9 to TRBJ2-3; D is possibly TRBD2 (6 bases). The CDR3 covers 17 residues. The V and J ends lost 0 bases and 2 bases respectively, with 15 bases between them. Per germline, CDR1 SEHNR and CDR2 FQNEAQ (reference sequence).

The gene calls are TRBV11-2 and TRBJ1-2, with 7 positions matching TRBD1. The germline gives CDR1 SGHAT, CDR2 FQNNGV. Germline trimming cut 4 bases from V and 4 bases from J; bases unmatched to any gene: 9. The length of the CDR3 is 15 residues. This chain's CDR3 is CASSSRQGGLYGYTF. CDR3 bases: TGTGCCAGCAGCTCCCGACAGGGCGGACTCTATGGCTACACCTTC.

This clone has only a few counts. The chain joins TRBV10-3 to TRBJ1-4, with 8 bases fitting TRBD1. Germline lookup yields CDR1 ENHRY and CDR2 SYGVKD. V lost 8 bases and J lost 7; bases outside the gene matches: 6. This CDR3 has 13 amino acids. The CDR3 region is CAICDRGGEKLFF. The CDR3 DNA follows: TGTGCCATCTGCGACAGGGGAGGTGAAAAACTGTTTTTT.

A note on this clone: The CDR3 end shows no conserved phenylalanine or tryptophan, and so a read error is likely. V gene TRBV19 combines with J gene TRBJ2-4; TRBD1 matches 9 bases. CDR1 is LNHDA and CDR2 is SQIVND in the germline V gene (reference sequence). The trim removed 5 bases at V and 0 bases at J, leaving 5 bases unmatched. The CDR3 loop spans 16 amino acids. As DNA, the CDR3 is TGTGCCAGTAGTTTAACAGGGGGCCGAGCCAAAAACATTCAGTACCTC. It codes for CASSLTGGRAKNIQYL.

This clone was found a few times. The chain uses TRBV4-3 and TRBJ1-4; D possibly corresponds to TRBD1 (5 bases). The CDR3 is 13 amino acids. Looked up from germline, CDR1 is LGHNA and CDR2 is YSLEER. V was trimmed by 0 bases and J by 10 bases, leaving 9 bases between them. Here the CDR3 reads CASSQDRVGKLFF. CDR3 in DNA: TGCGCCAGCAGCCAAGACAGGGTTGGAAAACTGTTTTTT.

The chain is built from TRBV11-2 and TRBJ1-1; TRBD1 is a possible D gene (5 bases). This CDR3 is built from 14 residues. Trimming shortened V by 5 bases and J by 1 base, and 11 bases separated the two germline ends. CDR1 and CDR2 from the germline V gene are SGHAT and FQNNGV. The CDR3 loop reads CASSPRTTNTEAFF. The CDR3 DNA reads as TGTGCCAGCAGCCCTCGGACAACGAACACTGAAGCTTTCTTT.

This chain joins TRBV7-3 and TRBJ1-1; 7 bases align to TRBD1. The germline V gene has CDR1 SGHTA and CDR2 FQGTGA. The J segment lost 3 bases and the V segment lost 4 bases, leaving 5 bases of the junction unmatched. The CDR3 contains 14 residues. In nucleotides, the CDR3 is TGTGCCAGCAGCTACCTTGGGACAGACACTGAAGCTTTCTTT. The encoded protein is CASSYLGTDTEAFF.

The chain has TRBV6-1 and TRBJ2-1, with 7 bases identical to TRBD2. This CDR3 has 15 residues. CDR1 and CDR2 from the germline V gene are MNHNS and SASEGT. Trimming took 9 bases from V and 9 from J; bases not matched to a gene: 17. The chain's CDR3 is CASTIADPGTTEQFF. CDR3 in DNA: TGTGCCAGTACGATTGCAGACCCCGGGACTACTGAGCAGTTCTTC.

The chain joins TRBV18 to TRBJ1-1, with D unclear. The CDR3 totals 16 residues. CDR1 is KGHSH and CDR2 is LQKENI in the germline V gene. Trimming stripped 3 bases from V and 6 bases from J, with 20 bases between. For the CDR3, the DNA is TGTGCCAGCTCACCGGAACAGTCTTCTTGGTTTGCTGAAGCTTTCTTT. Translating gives CASSPEQSSWFAEAFF.

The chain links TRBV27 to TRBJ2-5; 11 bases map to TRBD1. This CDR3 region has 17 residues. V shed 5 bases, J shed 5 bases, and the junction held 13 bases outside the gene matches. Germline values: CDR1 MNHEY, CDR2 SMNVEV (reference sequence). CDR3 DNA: TGTGCCAGCAGTCGCACGGGACAGGGGGATAGGTGGGAGACCCAGTACTTC. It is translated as CASSRTGQGDRWETQYF.

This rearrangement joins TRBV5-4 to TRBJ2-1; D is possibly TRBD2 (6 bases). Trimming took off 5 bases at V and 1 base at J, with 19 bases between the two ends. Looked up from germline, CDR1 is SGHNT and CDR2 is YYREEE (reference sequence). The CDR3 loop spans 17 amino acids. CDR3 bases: TGTGCCAGCAGGAGGGCTAGCGCGCCCTCGTCCTACAATGAGCAGTTCTTC. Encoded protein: CASRRASAPSSYNEQFF.

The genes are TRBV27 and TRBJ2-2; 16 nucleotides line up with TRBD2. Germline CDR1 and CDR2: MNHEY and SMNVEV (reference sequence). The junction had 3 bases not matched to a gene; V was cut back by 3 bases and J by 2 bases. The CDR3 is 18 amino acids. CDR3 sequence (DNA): TGTGCCAGCAGTTTGGGACTAGCGGGAGGGATAAACACCGGGGAGCTGTTTTTT. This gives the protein CASSLGLAGGINTGELFF.

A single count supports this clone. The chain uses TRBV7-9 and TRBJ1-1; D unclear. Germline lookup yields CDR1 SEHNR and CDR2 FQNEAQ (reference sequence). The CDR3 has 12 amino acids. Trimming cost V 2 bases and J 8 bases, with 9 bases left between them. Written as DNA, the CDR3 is TGTGCCAGCAGCTTAAGTAGCGACGAAGCTTTCTTT. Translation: CASSLSSDEAFF.

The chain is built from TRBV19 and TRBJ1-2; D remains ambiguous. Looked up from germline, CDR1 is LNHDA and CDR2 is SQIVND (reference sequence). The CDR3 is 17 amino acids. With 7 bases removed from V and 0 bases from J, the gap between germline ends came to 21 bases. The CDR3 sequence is CASTYYRGPEPNYGYTF. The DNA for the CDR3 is TGTGCCAGTACCTATTATCGCGGGCCCGAACCTAACTATGGCTACACCTTC.

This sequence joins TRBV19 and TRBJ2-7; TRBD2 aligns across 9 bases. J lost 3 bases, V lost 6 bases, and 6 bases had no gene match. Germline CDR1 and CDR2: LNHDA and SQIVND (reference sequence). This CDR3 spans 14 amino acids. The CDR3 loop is CASRRGGRDYEQYF. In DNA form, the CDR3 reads TGTGCCAGTAGGCGAGGCGGGAGGGACTACGAGCAGTACTTC.

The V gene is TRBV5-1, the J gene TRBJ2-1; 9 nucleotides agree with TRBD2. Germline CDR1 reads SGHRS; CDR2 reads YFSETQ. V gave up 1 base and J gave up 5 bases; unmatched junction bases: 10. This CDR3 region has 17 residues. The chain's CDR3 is CASSLRPASGNNNEQFF. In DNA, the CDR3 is TGCGCCAGCAGCTTGAGACCCGCTAGCGGGAATAACAATGAGCAGTTCTTC.

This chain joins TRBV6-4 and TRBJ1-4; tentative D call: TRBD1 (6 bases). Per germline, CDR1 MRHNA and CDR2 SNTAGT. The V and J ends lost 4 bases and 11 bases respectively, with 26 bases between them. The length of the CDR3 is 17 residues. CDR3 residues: CASSVARTATGYRKLFF. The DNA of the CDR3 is TGTGCCAGCAGTGTGGCCCGGACAGCTACCGGTTATCGGAAACTGTTTTTT.

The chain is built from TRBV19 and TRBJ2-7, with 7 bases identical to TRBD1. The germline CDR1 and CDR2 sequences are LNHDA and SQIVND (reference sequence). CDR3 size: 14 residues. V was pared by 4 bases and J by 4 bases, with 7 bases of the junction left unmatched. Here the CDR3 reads CASSTPGQIYEQYF. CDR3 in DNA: TGTGCCAGTAGTACCCCGGGACAGATATACGAGCAGTACTTC.

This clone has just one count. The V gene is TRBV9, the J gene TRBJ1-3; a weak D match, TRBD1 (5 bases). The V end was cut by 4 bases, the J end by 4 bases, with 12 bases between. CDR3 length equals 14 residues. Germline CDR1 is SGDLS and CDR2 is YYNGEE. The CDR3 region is CASSLDSPGNTIYF. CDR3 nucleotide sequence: TGTGCCAGCAGCCTCGACAGTCCCGGAAACACCATATATTTT.

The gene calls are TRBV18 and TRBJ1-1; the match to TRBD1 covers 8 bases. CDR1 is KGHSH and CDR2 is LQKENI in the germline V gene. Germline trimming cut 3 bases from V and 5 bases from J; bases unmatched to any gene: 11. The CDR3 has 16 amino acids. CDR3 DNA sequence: TGTGCCAGCTCACCCACCTTGGACAGGGCCCGAACTGAAGCTTTCTTT. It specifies CASSPTLDRARTEAFF.

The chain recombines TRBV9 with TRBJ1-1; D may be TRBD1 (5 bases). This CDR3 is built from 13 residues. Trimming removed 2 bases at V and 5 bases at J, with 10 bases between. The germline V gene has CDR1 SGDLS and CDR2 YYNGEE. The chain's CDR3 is CASSVTGGTEAFF. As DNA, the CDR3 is TGTGCCAGCAGCGTCACAGGAGGGACTGAAGCTTTCTTT.

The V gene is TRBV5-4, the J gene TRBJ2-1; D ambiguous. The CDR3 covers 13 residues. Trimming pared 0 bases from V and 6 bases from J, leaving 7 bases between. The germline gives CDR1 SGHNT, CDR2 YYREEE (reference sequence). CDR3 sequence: CASSLAGINEQFF. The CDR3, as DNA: TGTGCCAGCAGCTTGGCAGGCATCAATGAGCAGTTCTTC. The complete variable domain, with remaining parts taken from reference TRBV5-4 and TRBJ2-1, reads ETGVTQSPTHLIKTRGQQVTLRCSSQSGHNTVSWYQQALGQGPQFIFQYYREEENGRGNFPPRFSGLQFPNYSSELNVNALELDDSALYLCASSLAGINEQFFGPGTRLTVL.

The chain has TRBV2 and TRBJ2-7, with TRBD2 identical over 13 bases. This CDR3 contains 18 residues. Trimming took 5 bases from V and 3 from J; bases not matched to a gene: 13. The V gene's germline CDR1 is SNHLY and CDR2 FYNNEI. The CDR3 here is CASSSRLAGGSLLYEQYF. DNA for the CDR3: TGTGCCAGCAGTTCACGACTAGCGGGAGGCTCACTTCTCTACGAGCAGTACTTC.